This passage covers 5 T cell receptor beta chains from one sample sequenced in a study of CD8 T cells in Susac syndrome. RNA in amounts of 0.5 to 1 ug was reverse transcribed with random hexamers. Via MiXCR, TCRdb re-called the immunoSEQ multiplex PCR reads, giving one row per CDR3 protein. In the table there are about 52,000 distinct CDR3 sequences, 90% to 95% of which are singletons. Sequenced: CD8+ T cells from PBMCs. The receptors here all came from a human donor with multiple sclerosis.

The gene calls are TRBV2 and TRBJ1-2, with 11 bases lining up with TRBD1. The J segment lost 5 bases and the V segment lost 3 bases, leaving 14 bases of the junction unmatched. CDR3 length: 18 residues. Germline V gene sequence: CDR1 SNHLY, CDR2 FYNNEI. The CDR3 sequence: CASSDIVGTGGSPYGYTF. The DNA of the CDR3 is TGTGCCAGCAGTGATATCGTTGGGACAGGGGGTTCCCCGTATGGCTACACCTTC. The variable domain in full, with the rest retrieved from reference TRBV2 and TRBJ1-2, is EPEVTQTPSHQVTQMGQEVILRCVPISNHLYFYWYRQILGQKVEFLVSFYNNEISEKSEIFDDQFSVERPDGSNFTLKIRSTKLEDSAMYFCASSDIVGTGGSPYGYTFGSGTRLTVV.

The chain joins TRBV29-1 to TRBJ2-7; D tentatively reads TRBD1 or TRBD2 (5 bases each). V dropped 6 bases and J dropped 3 bases, with 9 bases sitting between them. CDR1 and CDR2 from the germline V gene are SQVTM and ANQGSEA. The CDR3 length is 11 residues. The CDR3 nucleotides read TGCAGCGTCAATGGGGGCTACGAGCAGTACTTC. Translating it yields CSVNGGYEQYF.

The CDR3 DNA sequence: TGTGCCAGCAATCGACAGGGTTCGGACTATGGCTACACCTTC. Its translation: CASNRQGSDYGYTF. The chain links TRBV7-9 to TRBJ1-2; 7 bases are shared with TRBD1. CDR3 length: 14 residues. Trimming took 7 bases from V and 3 from J; bases not matched to a gene: 8. Germline CDR1 is SEHNR and CDR2 is FQNEAQ (reference sequence).

The J gene is TRBJ1-6, the V gene TRBV6-2 or TRBV6-3; no reliable D call. In germline, CDR1 is MNHEY, CDR2 SVGEGT. CDR3 length: 15 residues. V was trimmed by 4 bases and J by 6 bases, leaving 13 bases between them. The CDR3 here is CASSLDPAGNSPLHF. For the CDR3, the DNA is TGTGCCAGCAGTTTAGATCCGGCGGGTAATTCACCCCTCCACTTT.

The rearrangement uses TRBV7-9 and TRBJ2-7; no reliable D call. CDR3 length: 11 residues. V lost 6 bases to trimming and J lost 3 bases, with 6 bases between them. CDR1 SEHNR and CDR2 FQNEAQ come from the germline V gene (reference sequence). The CDR3 sequence: CASSYRYEQYF. The CDR3 coding sequence is TGTGCCAGCAGTTACCGCTACGAGCAGTACTTC.